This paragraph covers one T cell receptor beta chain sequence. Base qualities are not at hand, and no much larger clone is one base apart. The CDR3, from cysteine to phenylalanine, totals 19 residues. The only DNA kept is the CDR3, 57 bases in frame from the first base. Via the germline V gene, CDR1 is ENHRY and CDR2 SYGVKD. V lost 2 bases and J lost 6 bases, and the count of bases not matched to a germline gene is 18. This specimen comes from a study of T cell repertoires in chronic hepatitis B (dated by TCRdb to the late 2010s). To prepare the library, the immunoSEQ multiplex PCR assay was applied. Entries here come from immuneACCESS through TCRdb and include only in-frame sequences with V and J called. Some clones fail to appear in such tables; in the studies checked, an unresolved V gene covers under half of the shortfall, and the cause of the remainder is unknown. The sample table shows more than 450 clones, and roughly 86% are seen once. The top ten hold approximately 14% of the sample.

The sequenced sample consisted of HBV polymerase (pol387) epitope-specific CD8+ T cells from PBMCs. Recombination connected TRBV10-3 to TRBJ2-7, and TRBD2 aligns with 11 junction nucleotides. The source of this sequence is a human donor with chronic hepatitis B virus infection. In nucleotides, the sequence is TGTGCCATCAGTGAGACACTTCTAGCGGGAGGACGGGGAGTCGGCGAGCAGTACTTC. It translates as CAISETLLAGGRGVGEQYF.